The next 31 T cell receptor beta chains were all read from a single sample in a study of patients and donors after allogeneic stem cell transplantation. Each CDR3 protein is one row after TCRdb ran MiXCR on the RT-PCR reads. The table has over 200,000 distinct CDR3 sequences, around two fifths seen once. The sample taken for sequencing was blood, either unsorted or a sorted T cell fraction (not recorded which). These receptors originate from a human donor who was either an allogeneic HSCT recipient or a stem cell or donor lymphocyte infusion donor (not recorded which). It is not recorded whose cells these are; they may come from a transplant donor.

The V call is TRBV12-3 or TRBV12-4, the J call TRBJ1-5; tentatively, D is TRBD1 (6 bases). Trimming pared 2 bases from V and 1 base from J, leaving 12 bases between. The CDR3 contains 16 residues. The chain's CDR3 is CASSLRGGMSNQPQHF. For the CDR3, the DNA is TGTGCCAGCAGTTTACGAGGGGGGATGAGCAATCAGCCCCAGCATTTT.

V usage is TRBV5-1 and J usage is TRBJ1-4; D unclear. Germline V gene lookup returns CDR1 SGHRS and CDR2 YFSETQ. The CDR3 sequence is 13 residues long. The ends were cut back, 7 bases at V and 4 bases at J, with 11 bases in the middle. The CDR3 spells CASAKGNNEKLFF. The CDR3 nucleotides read TGCGCCAGCGCTAAGGGAAATAATGAAAAACTGTTTTTT. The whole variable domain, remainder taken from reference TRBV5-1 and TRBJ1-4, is KAGVTQTPRYLIKTRGQQVTLSCSPISGHRSVSWYQQTPGQGLQFLFEYFSETQRNKGNFPGRFSGRQFSNSRSEMNVSTLELGDSALYLCASAKGNNEKLFFGSGTQLSVL.

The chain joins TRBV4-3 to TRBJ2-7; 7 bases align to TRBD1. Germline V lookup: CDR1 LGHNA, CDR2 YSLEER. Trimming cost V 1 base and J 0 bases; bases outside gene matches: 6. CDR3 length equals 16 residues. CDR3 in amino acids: CASSQVRDSDSYEQYF. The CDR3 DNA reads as TGCGCCAGCAGCCAAGTCCGGGACAGCGACTCCTACGAGCAGTACTTC.

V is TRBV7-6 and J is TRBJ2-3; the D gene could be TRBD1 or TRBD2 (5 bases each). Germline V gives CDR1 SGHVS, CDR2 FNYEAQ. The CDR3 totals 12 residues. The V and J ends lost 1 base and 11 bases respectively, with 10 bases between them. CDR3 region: CASSLEGSLQYF. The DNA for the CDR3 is TGTGCCAGCAGCTTAGAGGGGAGCCTGCAGTATTTT.

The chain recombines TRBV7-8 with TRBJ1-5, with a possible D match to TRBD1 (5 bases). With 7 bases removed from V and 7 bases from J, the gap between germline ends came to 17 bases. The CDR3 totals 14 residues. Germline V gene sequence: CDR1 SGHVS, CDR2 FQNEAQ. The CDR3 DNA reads TGTGCCAGCACCATGAGGGGCAGCCAGCAGCCCCAGCATTTT. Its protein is CASTMRGSQQPQHF.

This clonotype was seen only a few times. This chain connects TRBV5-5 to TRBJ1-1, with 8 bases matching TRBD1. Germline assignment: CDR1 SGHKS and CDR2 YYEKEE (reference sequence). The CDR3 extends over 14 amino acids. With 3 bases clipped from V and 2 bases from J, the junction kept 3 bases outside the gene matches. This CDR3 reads CASSYDRGNTEAFF. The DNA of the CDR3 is TGTGCCAGCAGCTACGACAGGGGTAACACTGAAGCTTTCTTT.

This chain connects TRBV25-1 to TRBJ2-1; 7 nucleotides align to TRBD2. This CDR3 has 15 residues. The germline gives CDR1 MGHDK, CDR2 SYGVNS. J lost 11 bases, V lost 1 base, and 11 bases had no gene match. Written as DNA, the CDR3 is TGTGCCAGCAGTGAATGGGAGCGGGGTAATGGAAAGCAGTTCTTC. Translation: CASSEWERGNGKQFF.

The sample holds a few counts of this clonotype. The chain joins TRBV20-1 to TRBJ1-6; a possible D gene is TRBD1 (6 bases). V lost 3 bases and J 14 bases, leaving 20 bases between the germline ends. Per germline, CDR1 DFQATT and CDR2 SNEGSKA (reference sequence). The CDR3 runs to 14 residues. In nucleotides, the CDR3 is TGCAGTGCTAGGTCAGACAGGCCCAATTTGACCCTCCACTTT. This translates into CSARSDRPNLTLHF.

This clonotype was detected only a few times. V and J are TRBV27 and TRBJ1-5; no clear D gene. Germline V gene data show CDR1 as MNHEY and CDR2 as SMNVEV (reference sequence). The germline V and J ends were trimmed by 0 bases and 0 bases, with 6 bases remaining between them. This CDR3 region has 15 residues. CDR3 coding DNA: TGTGCCAGCAGTTTATCCCCGTATAGCAATCAGCCCCAGCATTTT. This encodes CASSLSPYSNQPQHF.

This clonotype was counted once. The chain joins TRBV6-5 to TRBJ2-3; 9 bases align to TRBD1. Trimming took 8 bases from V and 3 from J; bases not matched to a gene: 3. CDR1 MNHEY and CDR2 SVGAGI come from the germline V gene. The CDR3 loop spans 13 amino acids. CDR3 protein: CASGTGRTDTQYF. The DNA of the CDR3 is TGTGCCAGCGGGACAGGGCGGACAGATACGCAGTATTTT.

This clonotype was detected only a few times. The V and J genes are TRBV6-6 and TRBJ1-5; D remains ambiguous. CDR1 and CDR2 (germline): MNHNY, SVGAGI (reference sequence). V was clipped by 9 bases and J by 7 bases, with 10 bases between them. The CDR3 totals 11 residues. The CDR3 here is CARTSRQPQHF. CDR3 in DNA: TGTGCCAGGACGAGTAGGCAGCCCCAGCATTTT.

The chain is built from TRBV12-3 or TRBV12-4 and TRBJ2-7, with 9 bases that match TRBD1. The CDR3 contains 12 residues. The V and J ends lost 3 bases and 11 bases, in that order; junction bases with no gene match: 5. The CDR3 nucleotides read TGTGCCAGCAGTTTTGGGACAGGGCAAGAGTACTTC. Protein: CASSFGTGQEYF.

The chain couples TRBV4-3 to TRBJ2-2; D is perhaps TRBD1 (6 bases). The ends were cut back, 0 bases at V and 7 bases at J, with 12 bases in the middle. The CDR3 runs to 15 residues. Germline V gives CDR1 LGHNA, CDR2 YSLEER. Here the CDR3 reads CASSQDHRAGGELFF. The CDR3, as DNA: TGCGCCAGCAGCCAAGATCACAGGGCGGGCGGGGAGCTGTTTTTT.

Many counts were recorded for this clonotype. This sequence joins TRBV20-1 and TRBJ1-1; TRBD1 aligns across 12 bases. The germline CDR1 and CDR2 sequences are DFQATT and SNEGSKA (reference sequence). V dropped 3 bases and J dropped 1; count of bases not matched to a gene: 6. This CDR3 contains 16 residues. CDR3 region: CSASGTGGIQNTEAFF. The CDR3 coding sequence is TGCAGTGCTAGCGGGACAGGGGGCATTCAGAACACTGAAGCTTTCTTT.

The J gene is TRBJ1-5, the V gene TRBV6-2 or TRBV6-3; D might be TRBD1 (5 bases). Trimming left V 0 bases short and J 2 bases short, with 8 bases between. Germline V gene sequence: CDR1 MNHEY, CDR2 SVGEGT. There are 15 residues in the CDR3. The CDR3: CASSYSGDGNQPQHF. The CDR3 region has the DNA TGTGCCAGCAGTTACTCAGGGGACGGCAATCAGCCCCAGCATTTT.

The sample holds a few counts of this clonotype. In DNA form, the CDR3 reads TGTGCCAGCAGGCGGGACAGACTTTACTATGGCTACACCTTC. Amino acids: CASRRDRLYYGYTF. This chain uses TRBV6-2 or TRBV6-3 with TRBJ1-2; 7 bases are a match to TRBD1. The CDR3 runs 14 residues. V lost 6 bases and J lost 3; bases outside the gene matches: 7. In germline, CDR1 is MNHEY, CDR2 SVGEGT.

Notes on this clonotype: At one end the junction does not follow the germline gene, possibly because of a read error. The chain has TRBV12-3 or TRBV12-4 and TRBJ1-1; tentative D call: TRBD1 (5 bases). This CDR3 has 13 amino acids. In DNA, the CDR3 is TGTGCCAGCAGTTTATGGGGGAACACTGAAGCTTTTTTT. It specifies CASSLWGNTEAFF.

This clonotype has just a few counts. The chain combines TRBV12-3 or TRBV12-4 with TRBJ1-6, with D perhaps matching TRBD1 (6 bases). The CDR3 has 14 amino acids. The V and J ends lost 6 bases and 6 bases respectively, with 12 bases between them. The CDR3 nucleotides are TGTGCCAGCAGCCTCCGGGACATTAATTCACCCCTCCACTTT. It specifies CASSLRDINSPLHF.

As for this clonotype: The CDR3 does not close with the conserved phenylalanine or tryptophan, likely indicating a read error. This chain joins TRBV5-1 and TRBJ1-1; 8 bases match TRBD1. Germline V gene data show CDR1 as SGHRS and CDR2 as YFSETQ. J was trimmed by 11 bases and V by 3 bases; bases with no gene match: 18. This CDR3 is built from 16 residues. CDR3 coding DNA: TGCGCCAGCAGCTCAGATGGGACAGGTCCTATCCTTAGGGCTTTCTTG. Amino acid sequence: CASSSDGTGPILRAFL.

The CDR3 bases are TGTGCCAGCAGTGAATCCGGCCAGGGAGGGTACGAGCAGTACTTC. This codes for CASSESGQGGYEQYF. This chain uses TRBV25-1 with TRBJ2-7, with 7 bases aligning to TRBD2. With 1 base clipped from V and 4 bases from J, the junction kept 7 bases outside the gene matches. Germline loops: CDR1 MGHDK, CDR2 SYGVNS. CDR3 length: 15 residues.

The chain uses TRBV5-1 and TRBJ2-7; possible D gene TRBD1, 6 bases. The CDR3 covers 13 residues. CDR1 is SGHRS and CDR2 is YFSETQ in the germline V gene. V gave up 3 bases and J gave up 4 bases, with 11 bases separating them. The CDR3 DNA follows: TGCGCCAGCAGCTACGGACAGACGTACGAGCAGTACTTC. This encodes CASSYGQTYEQYF.

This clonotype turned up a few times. Written as DNA, the CDR3 is TGTGCCAGCAGCTTACACTCAGGGGAGAACTATGGCTACACCTTC. Translated: CASSLHSGENYGYTF. V gene TRBV7-9 combines with J gene TRBJ1-2, with D perhaps matching TRBD1 (6 bases). V was cut by 2 bases and J by 2 bases, with 12 bases left in between. CDR1 is SEHNR and CDR2 is FQNEAQ in the germline V gene (reference sequence). The CDR3 totals 15 residues.

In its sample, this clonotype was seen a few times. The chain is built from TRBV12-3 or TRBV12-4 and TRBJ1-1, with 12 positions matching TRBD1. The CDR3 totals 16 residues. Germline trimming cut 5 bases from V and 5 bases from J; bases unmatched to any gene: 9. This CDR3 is CASSNRDRGRGTEAFF. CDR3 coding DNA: TGTGCCAGCAGTAATAGGGACAGGGGGCGCGGGACTGAAGCTTTCTTT.

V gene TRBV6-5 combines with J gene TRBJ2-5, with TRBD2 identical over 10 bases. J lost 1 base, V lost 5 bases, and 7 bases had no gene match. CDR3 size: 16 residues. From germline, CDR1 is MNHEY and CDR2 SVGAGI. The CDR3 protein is CASSGSGGRSQETQYF. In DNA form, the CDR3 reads TGTGCCAGCAGTGGTAGCGGGGGGCGTAGCCAAGAGACCCAGTACTTC.

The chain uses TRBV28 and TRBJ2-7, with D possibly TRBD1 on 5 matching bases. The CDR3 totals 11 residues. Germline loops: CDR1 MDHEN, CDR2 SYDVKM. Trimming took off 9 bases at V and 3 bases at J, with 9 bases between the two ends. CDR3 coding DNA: TGTGCCAGTCGACAGCTCTACGAGCAGTACTTC. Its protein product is CASRQLYEQYF.

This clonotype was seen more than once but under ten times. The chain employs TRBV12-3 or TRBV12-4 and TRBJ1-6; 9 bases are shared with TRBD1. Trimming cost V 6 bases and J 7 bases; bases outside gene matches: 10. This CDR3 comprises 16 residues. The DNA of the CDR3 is TGTGCCAGCAGATCCCTCCGGGGACAGGGAAATTCACCCCTCCACTTT. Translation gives CASRSLRGQGNSPLHF.

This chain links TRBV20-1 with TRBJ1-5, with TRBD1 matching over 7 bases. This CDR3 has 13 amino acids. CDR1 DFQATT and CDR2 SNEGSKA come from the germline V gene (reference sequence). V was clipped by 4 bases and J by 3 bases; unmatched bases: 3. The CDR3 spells CSANDRVNQPQHF. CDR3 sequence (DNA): TGCAGTGCTAACGACAGGGTCAATCAGCCCCAGCATTTT.

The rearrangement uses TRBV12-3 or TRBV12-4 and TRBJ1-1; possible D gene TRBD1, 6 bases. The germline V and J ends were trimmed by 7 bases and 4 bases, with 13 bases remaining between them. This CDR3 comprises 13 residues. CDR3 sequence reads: CASTRQAVTEAFF. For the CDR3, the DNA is TGTGCCAGCACCCGACAGGCAGTCACTGAAGCTTTCTTT.

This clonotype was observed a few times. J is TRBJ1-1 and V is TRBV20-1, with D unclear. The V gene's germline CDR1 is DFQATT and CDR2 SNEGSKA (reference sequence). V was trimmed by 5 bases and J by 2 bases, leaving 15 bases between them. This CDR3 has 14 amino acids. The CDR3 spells CSAARDQANTEAFF. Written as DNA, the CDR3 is TGCAGTGCTGCTAGGGATCAAGCAAACACTGAAGCTTTCTTT.

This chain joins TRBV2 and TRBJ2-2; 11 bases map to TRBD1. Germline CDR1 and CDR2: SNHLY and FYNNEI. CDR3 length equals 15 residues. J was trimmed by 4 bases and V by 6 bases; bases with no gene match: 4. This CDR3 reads CASRRTGGLTGELFF. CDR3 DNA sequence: TGTGCCAGCAGGAGGACAGGGGGCCTCACCGGGGAGCTGTTTTTT.

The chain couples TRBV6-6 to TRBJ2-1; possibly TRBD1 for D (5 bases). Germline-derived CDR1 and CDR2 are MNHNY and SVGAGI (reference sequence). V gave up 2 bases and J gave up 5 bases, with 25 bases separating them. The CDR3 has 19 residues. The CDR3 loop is CASSYADGFGAFANNEQFF. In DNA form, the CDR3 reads TGTGCCAGCAGTTACGCGGATGGATTTGGGGCATTTGCCAACAATGAGCAGTTCTTC.